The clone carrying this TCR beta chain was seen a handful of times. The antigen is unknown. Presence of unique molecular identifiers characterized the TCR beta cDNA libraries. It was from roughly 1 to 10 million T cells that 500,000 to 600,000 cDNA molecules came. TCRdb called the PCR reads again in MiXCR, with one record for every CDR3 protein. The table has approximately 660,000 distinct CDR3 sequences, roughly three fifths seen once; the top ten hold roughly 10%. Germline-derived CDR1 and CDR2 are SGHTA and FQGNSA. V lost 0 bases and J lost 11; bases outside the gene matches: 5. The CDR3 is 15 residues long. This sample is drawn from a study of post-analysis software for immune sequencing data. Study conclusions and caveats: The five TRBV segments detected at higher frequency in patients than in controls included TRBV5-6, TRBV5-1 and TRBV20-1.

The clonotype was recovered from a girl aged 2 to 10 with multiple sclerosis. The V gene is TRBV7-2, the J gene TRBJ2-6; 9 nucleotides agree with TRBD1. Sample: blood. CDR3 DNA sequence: TGTGCCAGCAGCTTAGCGCTAGGACAGGGGTACGTCCTGACTTTC. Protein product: CASSLALGQGYVLTF.